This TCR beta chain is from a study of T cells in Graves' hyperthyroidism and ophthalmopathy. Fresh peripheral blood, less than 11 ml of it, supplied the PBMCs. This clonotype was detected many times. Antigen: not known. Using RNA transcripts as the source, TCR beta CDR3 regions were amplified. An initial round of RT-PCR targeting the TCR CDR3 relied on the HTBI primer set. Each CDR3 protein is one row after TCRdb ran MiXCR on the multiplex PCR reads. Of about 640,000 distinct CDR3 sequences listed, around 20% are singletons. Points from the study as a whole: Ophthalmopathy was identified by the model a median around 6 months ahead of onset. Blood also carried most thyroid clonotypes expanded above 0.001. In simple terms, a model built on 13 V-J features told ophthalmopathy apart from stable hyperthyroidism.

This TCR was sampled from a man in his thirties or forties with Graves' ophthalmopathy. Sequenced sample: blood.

The DNA for the CDR3 is TGCGCCAGCAGCTTGGTCCCTAGCGGGAAGATGAATGAGCAGTTCTTC. Protein: CASSLVPSGKMNEQFF. This chain uses TRBV5-1 with TRBJ2-1; 9 bases match TRBD2. Trimming took 0 bases from V and 7 from J; bases not matched to a gene: 8. Per the germline V gene, CDR1 is SGHRS and CDR2 is YFSETQ. CDR3 length equals 16 residues.